The 16 T cell receptor beta chains given below trace back to one sample, sequenced in a study of a mutant IDH1 vaccine in newly diagnosed glioma. Sequencing used immunoSEQ multiplex PCR; TCRdb keeps in-frame clones, though not all of them. The top ten hold less than 15% of the sample, which has under 60,000 clones, over 65% seen once. No cognate antigen is known for these TCRs. Time point: week 35, safety follow-up. Doses comprised 300 ug of mutant IDH1 20-mer peptide each, plus topical imiquimod. Sequences were derived from PBMCs, sampled from a glioma patient whose treatment included an IDH1 peptide vaccine. The receptors were sampled from a man aged 40-55 years with glioma.

The chain uses TRBV13 and TRBJ2-7, with no clear D. Germline CDR1 reads PRHDT; CDR2 reads FYEKMQ (reference sequence). V lost 5 bases to trimming and J lost 3 bases, with 14 bases between them. The CDR3 runs to 14 residues. The CDR3 protein is CASSVAGDNYEQYF. The CDR3 DNA sequence: TGTGCCAGCAGCGTAGCTGGGGATAACTACGAGCAGTACTTC.

The rearrangement uses TRBV6-6 and TRBJ2-3, with 7 bases fitting TRBD1. The CDR3 spans 14 residues. Unmatched junction bases numbered 6, after V lost 6 bases and J lost 3 bases. CDR1 is MNHNY, CDR2 SVGAGI, per germline (reference sequence). The CDR3 protein is CASSYRGQTDTQYF. The CDR3 bases are TGTGCCAGCAGCTACAGGGGTCAGACAGATACGCAGTATTTT.

The chain links TRBV5-1 to TRBJ2-5, with no clear D. Trimming pared 2 bases from V and 1 base from J, leaving 3 bases between. This CDR3 contains 12 residues. Germline V gene data show CDR1 as SGHRS and CDR2 as YFSETQ. CDR3 residues: CASSFFQETQYF. DNA for the CDR3: TGCGCCAGCAGCTTTTTCCAAGAGACCCAGTACTTC.

In its sample, this clone was seen once. The chain joins TRBV7-9 to TRBJ2-7, with a weak D call TRBD1 (6 bases). Trimming took 2 bases from V and 7 from J, leaving 18 bases between them. This CDR3 spans 15 amino acids. CDR1 SEHNR and CDR2 FQNEAQ come from the germline V gene (reference sequence). The CDR3 spells CASSLSAAGDREQYF. As DNA, the CDR3 is TGTGCCAGCAGCTTAAGCGCCGCAGGGGACCGGGAGCAGTACTTC.

This clone was detected once. The chain combines TRBV6-5 with TRBJ2-7; possible D gene TRBD2, 5 bases. CDR1 is MNHEY, CDR2 SVGAGI, per germline. Trimming left V 7 bases short and J 0 bases short, with 16 bases between. This CDR3 has 15 residues. The CDR3 sequence: CASTPSRGSSYEQYF. The CDR3 nucleotides read TGTGCCAGCACTCCAAGTCGAGGGAGCTCCTACGAGCAGTACTTC.

CDR3 sequence: CASSPLRAEGLRNEQFF. The CDR3 DNA reads TGTGCCAGCAGCCCCCTCCGGGCCGAGGGGTTGAGGAATGAGCAGTTCTTC. The gene calls are TRBV7-6 and TRBJ2-1, with D perhaps assigned TRBD1 or TRBD2 (5 bases each). This CDR3 has 17 amino acids. CDR1 and CDR2 from the germline V gene are SGHVS and FNYEAQ. V lost 5 bases to trimming and J lost 7 bases, with 24 bases between them.

This chain connects TRBV5-4 to TRBJ2-7, with a weak D call TRBD2 (6 bases). The CDR3 length is 13 residues. The V end lost 1 base, the J end lost 6 bases, and 11 bases lay between the germline ends. Looked up from germline, CDR1 is SGHNT and CDR2 is YYREEE (reference sequence). As DNA, the CDR3 is TGTGCCAGCAGCTTGCCGGGAGCGGGCGAGCAGTACGTC. Translation gives CASSLPGAGEQYV.

The gene calls are TRBV7-2 and TRBJ2-7; 11 bases fit TRBD2. Unmatched junction bases numbered 6, after V lost 5 bases and J lost 3 bases. This CDR3 is built from 15 residues. Germline V lookup: CDR1 SGHTA, CDR2 FQGNSA. CDR3 coding DNA: TGTGCCAGCAGCCCGACTAGCGGGAACAACTACGAGCAGTACGTC. Its protein product is CASSPTSGNNYEQYV.

In this sample, this clone turned up a few times. J is TRBJ1-5 and V is TRBV4-1; tentatively, D is TRBD1 (5 bases). The CDR3 runs 15 residues. V was pared by 2 bases and J by 5 bases, with 13 bases between. Germline CDR1 and CDR2: MGHRA and YSYEKL. CDR3 nucleotides: TGCGCCAGCAGCCAATGGGACGCGGGGGATCAGCCCCAGCATTTT. It translates to CASSQWDAGDQPQHF.

This chain connects TRBV5-1 to TRBJ1-1, with 7 nucleotides matching TRBD1. The germline V gene has CDR1 SGHRS and CDR2 YFSETQ. The CDR3 is 17 amino acids. With 0 bases clipped from V and 0 bases from J, the junction kept 8 bases outside the gene matches. In DNA, the CDR3 is TGCGCCAGCAGCTTGGAGGCAGGGGGTCGGGTGAACACTGAAGCTTTCTTT. Encoded protein: CASSLEAGGRVNTEAFF.

The chain carries TRBV5-1 and TRBJ1-2; 11 bases are a match to TRBD1. The germline CDR1 and CDR2 sequences are SGHRS and YFSETQ. V shed 0 bases, J shed 14 bases, and the junction held 12 bases outside the gene matches. This CDR3 comprises 15 residues. CDR3 in DNA: TGCGCCAGCAGCTTGGAGGCTCCGGGACAGGGGGAAGGGACCTTC. Translation: CASSLEAPGQGEGTF.

The rearrangement uses TRBV27 and TRBJ2-1; TRBD2 matches 12 bases. Germline V gene lookup returns CDR1 MNHEY and CDR2 SMNVEV (reference sequence). V dropped 2 bases and J dropped 2; count of bases not matched to a gene: 4. The CDR3 is made up of 17 amino acids. The CDR3 DNA reads as TGTGCCAGCAGTTTAAGAAGACTAGCGGGAGCCTACAATGAGCAGTTCTTC. Its translation is CASSLRRLAGAYNEQFF.

CDR3 residues: CASSPGNTEAFF. CDR3 coding DNA: TGTGCCAGCTCACCAGGTAACACTGAAGCTTTCTTT. The gene calls are TRBV18 and TRBJ1-1; no firm D call. The CDR3 spans 12 residues. The ends were cut back, 2 bases at V and 2 bases at J, with 3 bases in the middle. Germline CDR1 KGHSH, CDR2 LQKENI.

The chain recombines TRBV7-2 with TRBJ1-3, with 10 positions matching TRBD1. Germline CDR1 SGHTA, CDR2 FQGNSA. The J segment lost 3 bases and the V segment lost 2 bases, leaving 1 base of the junction unmatched. The CDR3 is 15 residues long. In DNA, the CDR3 is TGTGCCAGCAGCTTAAGGACAGGGGGTGGAAACACCATATATTTT. It is translated as CASSLRTGGGNTIYF.

This rearrangement joins TRBV13 to TRBJ1-4; 12 bases agree with TRBD1. The V segment lost 4 bases and the J segment 7 bases; nucleotides outside the gene matches: 10. CDR1 is PRHDT and CDR2 is FYEKMQ in the germline V gene (reference sequence). This CDR3 contains 17 residues. The CDR3 is CASSYRGGDRGLEKLFF. CDR3 sequence (DNA): TGTGCCAGCAGCTACCGTGGCGGGGACAGGGGGCTTGAAAAACTGTTTTTT.

V and J are TRBV6-5 and TRBJ1-5, with 9 bases fitting TRBD1. In germline, CDR1 is MNHEY, CDR2 SVGAGI. The CDR3 extends over 15 amino acids. V was clipped by 5 bases and J by 3 bases; unmatched bases: 5. CDR3: CASSPDRGNNQPQHF. The CDR3 nucleotides read TGTGCCAGCAGTCCGGACAGGGGAAACAATCAGCCCCAGCATTTT.